Listed below are T cell receptor beta chains from one sample, sequenced in a study of cytomegalovirus exposure and HLA in healthy donors. Using immunoSEQ multiplex PCR, the repertoire was profiled, and TCRdb retains in-frame clones only, with some absent. This sample has just over 85,000 clones; around 75% occur once, and the top ten carry 3% to 3.5%. Sequencing input: PBMCs. These receptors were obtained from a man in his forties in good health and CMV-seronegative. CDR3s include the opening cysteine and the closing phenylalanine or tryptophan. A D gene is named only where the DNA matches it firmly. The listing skips clone size in some rows; elsewhere it reads once, few, many or a size class.

clone_size	v_call	j_call	d_call	cdr3_nt	cdr3_aa
-	TRBV11-2	TRBJ2-5	TRBD1	TGTGCCAGCAGTCAACAGGGGCAGACCCAGTACTTC	CASSQQGQTQYF
-	TRBV29-1	TRBJ1-1	TRBD1	TGCAGCGTTTTGAGACAGGGCACTGAAGCTTTCTTT	CSVLRQGTEAFF
-	TRBV4-1	TRBJ2-7	TRBD2	TGCGCCAGCAGCCAGCAAACTAGCGGGGCAAGCGAGCAGTACTTC	CASSQQTSGASEQYF
-	TRBV7-8	TRBJ2-3	TRBD1	TGTGCCAGCAGCTTACCCCGACAGGGCGATACGCAGTATTTT	CASSLPRQGDTQYF
-	TRBV7-3	TRBJ1-1	-	TGTGCCAGCAGCTTAGGGTCGCAGGGTGAAGCTTTCTTT	CASSLGSQGEAFF
few	TRBV5-5	TRBJ1-1	-	TGTGCCAGCAGATTGGACAAGAACACTGAAGCTTTCTTT	CASRLDKNTEAFF
-	TRBV7-8	TRBJ2-1	-	TGTGCCAGCAGCCCCTCGGACTCGATCTACAATGAGCAGTTCTTC	CASSPSDSIYNEQFF
-	TRBV7-2	TRBJ2-5	TRBD1	TGTGCCAGCAGCTTATCGGGCAGGGGGATGAGTTTATTTCAAGAGACCCAGTACTTC	CASSLSGRGMSLFQETQYF
-	TRBV20-1	TRBJ2-7	-	TGCAGTGCCGGGGGAGAGCAGTACTTC	CSAGGEQYF
-	TRBV10-1	TRBJ2-3	TRBD1	TGCGCCAGCCGACTGATAAAGACAGGGTGGGGCACAGATACGCAGTATTTT	CASRLIKTGWGTDTQYF
-	TRBV6-5	TRBJ2-7	-	TGTGCCAGCAGTGCCCCGGGACAGGCGGGGGTGTTGGAGTACTTC	CASSAPGQAGVLEYF
-	TRBV6-5	TRBJ1-4	TRBD1	TGTGCCAGCAGTACCAGGGGGAGAGGTAAACTGTTTTTT	CASSTRGRGKLFF
-	TRBV10-1	TRBJ2-5	TRBD1	TGCGCCAGCAGTGAGGGACAGGGGTGGGAGACCCAGTACTTC	CASSEGQGWETQYF
-	TRBV27	TRBJ1-1	TRBD1	TGTGCCAGCAGATCGACAGGGGACCCCTGGGTTGACACTGAAGCTTTCTTT	CASRSTGDPWVDTEAFF
-	TRBV7-9	TRBJ1-2	-	TGTGCCAGCAGCCCAGAGGTCAGACAGCGTTTC	CASSPEVRQRF
-	TRBV5-1	TRBJ2-1	TRBD1	TGCGCCAGCAGCCTAGAGATCGGGACAGTTTACAATGAGCAGTTCTTC	CASSLEIGTVYNEQFF
-	TRBV6-5	TRBJ1-6	TRBD1	TGTGCCAGCACTCCCGGGGACAGTTTTTCACCCCTCCACTTT	CASTPGDSFSPLHF
-	TRBV27	TRBJ1-1	TRBD1	TGTGCCACGATCCCCGGACAGGGGGCTATGAACACTGAAGCTTTCTTT	CATIPGQGAMNTEAFF
-	TRBV11-3	TRBJ2-5	-	TGTGCCAGCAGCCCCGGGATACGGGAGACCCAGTACTTC	CASSPGIRETQYF
-	TRBV5-1	TRBJ2-2	-	TGCGCCAGCAGTCTCCCCGCGAACACCGGGGAGCTGTTTTTT	CASSLPANTGELFF
-	TRBV4-3	TRBJ2-1	TRBD2	TGCGCCAGCAGCCAAGAACTAGCGGGGGGGCTCGTATTTGAGCAGTTCTTC	CASSQELAGGLVFEQFF
-	TRBV7-7	TRBJ1-5	-	TGTGCCAGCAGCGAAATGCCGGGTCAGCCCCAGCATTTT	CASSEMPGQPQHF
-	TRBV11-1	TRBJ1-6	TRBD1	TGTGCCAGCAGCTTAGCCGGGACAGGGAGGTCACCCCTCCACTTT	CASSLAGTGRSPLHF
few	TRBV5-1	TRBJ1-6	TRBD1	TGCGCCAGCAGCCCGTTGGAGGGGGCTCTATCACCCCTCCACTTT	CASSPLEGALSPLHF
-	TRBV6-5	TRBJ2-5	-	TGTGCCAGCAGTTCCGACAGGCTCCAAGAGACCCAGTACTTC	CASSSDRLQETQYF
-	TRBV6-5	TRBJ2-3	-	TGTGCCAGCAACGAGGGCAGTCGGGAAGATACGCAGTATTTT	CASNEGSREDTQYF
-	TRBV30	TRBJ1-5	-	TGTGCCTGGAGTGCTGAGACAGAGAGCAATCAGCCCCAGCATTTT	CAWSAETESNQPQHF
-	TRBV5-6	TRBJ2-1	TRBD2	TGTGCCAGCAGCTTGGATTTTGGCGGGGGGACACTCAATGAGCAGTTCTTC	CASSLDFGGGTLNEQFF
-	TRBV30	TRBJ2-7	TRBD1	TGTGCCTGGAGTGTACCCTCGCCGGGACAGGGGCGGTACGAGCAGTACTTC	CAWSVPSPGQGRYEQYF
-	TRBV4-2	TRBJ1-2	TRBD1	TGTGCCAGCAGCCGAGAGGACAGGGGCTATGGCTACACCTTC	CASSREDRGYGYTF
once	TRBV7-8	TRBJ1-2	TRBD1	TGTGCCAGCAGCGTCGACAGGGGGCGACGTGGCTACACCTTC	CASSVDRGRRGYTF
few	TRBV5-1	TRBJ1-2	TRBD1	TGCGCCAGCAGCCTGACAGGGGTTGGCTACACCTTC	CASSLTGVGYTF
-	TRBV5-1	TRBJ2-7	-	TGCGCCAGCAGCTTGGACCGGAGCTCCTACGAGCAGTACTTC	CASSLDRSSYEQYF
-	TRBV12-2	TRBJ2-3	-	TGTGCAAGTCGTTTTGCCCTGTCCGGGGGGACGCAGTATTTT	CASRFALSGGTQYF
-	TRBV7-8	TRBJ2-2	-	TGTGCCAGCAGGACAGCTATAATGAACACCGGGGAGCTGTTTTTT	CASRTAIMNTGELFF
-	TRBV11-3	TRBJ1-2	TRBD1	TGTGCCAGCACCCCCGAGACAGGGGCCGACCGGGGCTACACCTTC	CASTPETGADRGYTF
-	TRBV7-8	TRBJ2-5	-	TGTGCCAGCAGCTTAGGTGATATAGGATCTATAGCTGAGACCCAGTACTTC	CASSLGDIGSIAETQYF
-	TRBV25-1	TRBJ2-2	TRBD1	TGTGCCAGCACCGGAGAAACAGGGGGCCGTCCACGCGGGGAGCTGTTTTTT	CASTGETGGRPRGELFF
-	TRBV7-3	TRBJ2-7	TRBD1	TGTGCCAGCAGCTCGGACAGGGGGCCCACCTACGAGCAGTACTTC	CASSSDRGPTYEQYF
few	TRBV9	TRBJ1-2	-	TGTGCCAGCAGCGTAGTCGGGGGGGCTCGTGGCGGCTACACCTTC	CASSVVGGARGGYTF
-	TRBV6-5	TRBJ1-3	-	TGTGCCAGCAGTTACCCGGGGGGGTTGGGAAACACCATATATTTT	CASSYPGGLGNTIYF
-	TRBV7-9	TRBJ1-4	-	TGTGCCAGCGGAGACAGATCAACTAATGAAAAACTGTTTTTT	CASGDRSTNEKLFF